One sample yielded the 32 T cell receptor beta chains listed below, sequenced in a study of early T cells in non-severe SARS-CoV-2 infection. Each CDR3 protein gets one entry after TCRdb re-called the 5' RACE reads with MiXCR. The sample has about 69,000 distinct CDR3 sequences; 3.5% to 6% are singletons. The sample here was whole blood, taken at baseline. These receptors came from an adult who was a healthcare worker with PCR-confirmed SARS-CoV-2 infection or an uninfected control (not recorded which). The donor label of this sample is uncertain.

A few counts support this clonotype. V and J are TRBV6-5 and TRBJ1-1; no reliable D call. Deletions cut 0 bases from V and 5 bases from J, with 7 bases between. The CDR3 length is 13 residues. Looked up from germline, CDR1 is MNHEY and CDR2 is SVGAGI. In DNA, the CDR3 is TGTGCCAGCAGTTACTCCCCTGCAACTGAAGCTTTCTTT. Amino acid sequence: CASSYSPATEAFF.

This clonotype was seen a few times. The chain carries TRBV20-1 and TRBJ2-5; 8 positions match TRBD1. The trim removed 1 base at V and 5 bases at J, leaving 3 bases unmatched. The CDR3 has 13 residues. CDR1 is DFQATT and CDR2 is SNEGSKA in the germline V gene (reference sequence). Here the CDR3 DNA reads TGCAGTGCTAGAGGGACAGGGATCGAGACCCAGTACTTC. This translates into CSARGTGIETQYF.

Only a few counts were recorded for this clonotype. The CDR3 DNA reads TGTGCCAGCAGAGCCAGGGACAGGCTTCTTTACAATGAGCAGTTCTTC. It is translated as CASRARDRLLYNEQFF. The rearrangement joins TRBV3-1 to TRBJ2-1, with TRBD1 identical over 8 bases. This CDR3 spans 16 amino acids. Germline assignment: CDR1 LGHDT and CDR2 YNNKEL (reference sequence). Trimming at V came to 6 bases and at J to 4 bases, leaving 11 bases not matched to a gene.

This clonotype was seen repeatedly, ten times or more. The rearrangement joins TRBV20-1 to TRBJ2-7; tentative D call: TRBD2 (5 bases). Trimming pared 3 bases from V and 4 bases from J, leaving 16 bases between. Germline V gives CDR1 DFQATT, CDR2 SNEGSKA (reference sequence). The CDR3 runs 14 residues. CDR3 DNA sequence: TGCAGTGCTAGGCCCACAAATCGGGAATACGAGCAGTACTTC. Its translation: CSARPTNREYEQYF.

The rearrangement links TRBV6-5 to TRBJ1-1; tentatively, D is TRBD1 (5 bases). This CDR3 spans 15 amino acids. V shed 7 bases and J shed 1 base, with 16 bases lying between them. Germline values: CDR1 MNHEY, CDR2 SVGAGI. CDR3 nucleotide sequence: TGTGCCAGCATGGGGCCCGGCAGGGAGAACACTGAAGCTTTCTTT. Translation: CASMGPGRENTEAFF.

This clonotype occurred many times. CDR3 loop: CASSKQSIQGRYYGYTF. CDR3 bases: TGTGCCAGTAGCAAACAATCAATACAGGGGCGTTACTATGGCTACACCTTC. This chain links TRBV19 with TRBJ1-2, with 7 bases that match TRBD1. The CDR3 runs 17 residues. Trimming cost V 6 bases and J 3 bases; bases outside gene matches: 16. Germline-derived CDR1 and CDR2 are LNHDA and SQIVND (reference sequence).

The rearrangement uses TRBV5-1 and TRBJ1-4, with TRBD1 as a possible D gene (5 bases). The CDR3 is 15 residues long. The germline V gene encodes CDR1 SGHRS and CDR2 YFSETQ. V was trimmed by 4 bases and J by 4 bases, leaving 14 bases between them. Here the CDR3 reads CASSLGGISNEKLFF. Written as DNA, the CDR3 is TGCGCCAGCAGCCTGGGGGGGATCAGTAATGAAAAACTGTTTTTT.

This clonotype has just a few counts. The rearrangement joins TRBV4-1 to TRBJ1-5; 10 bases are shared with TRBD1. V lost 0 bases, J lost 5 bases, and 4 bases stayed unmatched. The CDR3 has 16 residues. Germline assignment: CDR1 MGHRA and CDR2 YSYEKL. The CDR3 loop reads CASSQDRDRGHQPQHF. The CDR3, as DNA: TGCGCCAGCAGCCAAGATAGGGACAGGGGCCATCAGCCCCAGCATTTT.

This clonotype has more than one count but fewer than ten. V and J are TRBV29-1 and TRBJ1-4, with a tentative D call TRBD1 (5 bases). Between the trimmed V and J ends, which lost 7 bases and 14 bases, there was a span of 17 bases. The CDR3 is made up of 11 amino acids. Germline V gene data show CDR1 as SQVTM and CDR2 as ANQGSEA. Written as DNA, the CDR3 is TGCAGCGGAATCAAACAGGCTCGTCTGTTTTTT. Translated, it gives CSGIKQARLFF.

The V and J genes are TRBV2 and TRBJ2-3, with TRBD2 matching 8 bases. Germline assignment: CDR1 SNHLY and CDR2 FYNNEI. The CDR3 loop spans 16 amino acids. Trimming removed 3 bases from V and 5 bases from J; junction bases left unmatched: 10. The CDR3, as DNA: TGTGCCAGCAGTGATGCGGGGCGGGGGGCGGTAGATACGCAGTATTTT. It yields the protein CASSDAGRGAVDTQYF.

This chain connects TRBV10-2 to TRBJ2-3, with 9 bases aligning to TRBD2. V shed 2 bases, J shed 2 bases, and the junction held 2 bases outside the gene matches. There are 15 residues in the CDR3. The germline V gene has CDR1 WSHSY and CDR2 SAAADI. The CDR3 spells CASSEAGGFTDTQYF. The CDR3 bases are TGCGCCAGCAGTGAGGCGGGGGGGTTCACAGATACGCAGTATTTT.

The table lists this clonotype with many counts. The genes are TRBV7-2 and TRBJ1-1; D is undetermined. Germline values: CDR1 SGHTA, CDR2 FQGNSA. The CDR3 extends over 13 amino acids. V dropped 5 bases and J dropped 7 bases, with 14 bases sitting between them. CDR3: CASSARSTSEAFF. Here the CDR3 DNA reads TGTGCCAGCAGCGCCCGATCAACCAGTGAAGCTTTCTTT.

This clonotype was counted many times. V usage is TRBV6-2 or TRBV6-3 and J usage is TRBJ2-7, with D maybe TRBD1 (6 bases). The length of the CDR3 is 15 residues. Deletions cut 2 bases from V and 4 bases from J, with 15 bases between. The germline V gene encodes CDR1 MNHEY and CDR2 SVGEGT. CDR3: CASSYPGGQRYEQYF. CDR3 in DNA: TGTGCCAGCAGTTACCCCGGTGGACAGAGATACGAGCAGTACTTC.

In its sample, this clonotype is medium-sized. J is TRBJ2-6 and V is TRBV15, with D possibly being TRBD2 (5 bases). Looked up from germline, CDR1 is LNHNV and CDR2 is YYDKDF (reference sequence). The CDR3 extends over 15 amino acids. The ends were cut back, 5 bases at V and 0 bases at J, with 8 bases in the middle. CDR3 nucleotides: TGTGCCACCAGCGACGGGGACTCTGGGGCCAACGTCCTGACTTTC. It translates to CATSDGDSGANVLTF.

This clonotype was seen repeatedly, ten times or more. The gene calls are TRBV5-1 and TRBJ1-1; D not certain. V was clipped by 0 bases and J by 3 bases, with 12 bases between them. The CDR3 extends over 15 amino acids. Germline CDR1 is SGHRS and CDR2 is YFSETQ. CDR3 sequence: CASSLVSRRDTEAFF. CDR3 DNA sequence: TGCGCCAGCAGCTTGGTAAGTCGGCGAGACACTGAAGCTTTCTTT.

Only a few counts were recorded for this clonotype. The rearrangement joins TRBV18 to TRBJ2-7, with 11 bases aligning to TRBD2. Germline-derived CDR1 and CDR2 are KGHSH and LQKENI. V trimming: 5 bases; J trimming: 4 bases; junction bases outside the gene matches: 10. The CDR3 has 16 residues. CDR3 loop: CASSTLAGGKGYEQYF. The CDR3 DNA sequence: TGTGCCAGCTCAACTCTAGCGGGGGGAAAGGGGTACGAGCAGTACTTC.

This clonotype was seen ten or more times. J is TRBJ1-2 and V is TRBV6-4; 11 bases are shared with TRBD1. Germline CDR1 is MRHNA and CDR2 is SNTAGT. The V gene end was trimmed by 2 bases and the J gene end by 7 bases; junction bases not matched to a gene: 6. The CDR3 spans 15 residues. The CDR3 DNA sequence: TGTGCCAGCAGTGACAACCCGGGACAGGGGGTTGGCTACACCTTC. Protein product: CASSDNPGQGVGYTF.

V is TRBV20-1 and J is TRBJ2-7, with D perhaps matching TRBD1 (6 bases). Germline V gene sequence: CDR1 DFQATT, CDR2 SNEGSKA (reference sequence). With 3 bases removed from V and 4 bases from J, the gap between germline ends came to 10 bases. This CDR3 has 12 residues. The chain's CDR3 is CSARIGGYEQYF. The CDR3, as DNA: TGCAGTGCTAGGATAGGGGGTTACGAGCAGTACTTC.

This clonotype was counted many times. In DNA, the CDR3 is TGCAGTGCTCGCCAGGGTATTAGAGAGACCCAGTACTTC. Encoded protein: CSARQGIRETQYF. The gene calls are TRBV20-1 and TRBJ2-5; possibly TRBD1 for D (5 bases). The CDR3 has 13 amino acids. The germline gives CDR1 DFQATT, CDR2 SNEGSKA (reference sequence). Trimming cost V 5 bases and J 4 bases, with 14 bases left between them.

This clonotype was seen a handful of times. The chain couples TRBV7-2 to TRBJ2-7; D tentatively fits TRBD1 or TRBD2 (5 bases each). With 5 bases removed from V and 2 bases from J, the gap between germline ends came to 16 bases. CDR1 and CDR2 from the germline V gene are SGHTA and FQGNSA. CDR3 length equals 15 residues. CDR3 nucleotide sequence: TGTGCCAGCAGCGGCCGCCGGGGCCAGCCCTACGAGCAGTACTTC. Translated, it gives CASSGRRGQPYEQYF.

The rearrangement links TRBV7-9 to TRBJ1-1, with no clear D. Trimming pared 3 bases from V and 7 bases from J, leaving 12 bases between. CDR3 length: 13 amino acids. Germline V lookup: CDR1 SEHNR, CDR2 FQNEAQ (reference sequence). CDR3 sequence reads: CASSFSRQNEAFF. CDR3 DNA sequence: TGTGCCAGCAGCTTTTCTAGACAAAATGAAGCTTTCTTT.

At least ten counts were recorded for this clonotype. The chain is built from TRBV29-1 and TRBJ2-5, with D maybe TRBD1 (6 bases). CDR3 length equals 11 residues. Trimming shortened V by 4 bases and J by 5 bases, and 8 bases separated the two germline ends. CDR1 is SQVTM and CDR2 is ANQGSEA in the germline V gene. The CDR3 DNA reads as TGCAGCGTTGGGGGGCGGGAGACCCAGTACTTC. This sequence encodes CSVGGRETQYF.

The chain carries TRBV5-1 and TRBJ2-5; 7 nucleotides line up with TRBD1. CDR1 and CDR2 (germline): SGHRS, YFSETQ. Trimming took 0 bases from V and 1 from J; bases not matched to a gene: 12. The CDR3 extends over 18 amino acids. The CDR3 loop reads CASSLVPFSTGVQETQYF. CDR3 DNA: TGCGCCAGCAGCTTGGTCCCCTTCTCCACAGGGGTCCAAGAGACCCAGTACTTC.

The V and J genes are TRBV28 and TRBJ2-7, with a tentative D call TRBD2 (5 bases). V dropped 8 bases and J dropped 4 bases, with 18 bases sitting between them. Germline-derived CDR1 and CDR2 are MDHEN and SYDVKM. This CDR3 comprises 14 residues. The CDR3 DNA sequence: TGTGCCAGCGGCCGGGGTGTGCATCCTTACGAGCAGTACTTC. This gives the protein CASGRGVHPYEQYF.

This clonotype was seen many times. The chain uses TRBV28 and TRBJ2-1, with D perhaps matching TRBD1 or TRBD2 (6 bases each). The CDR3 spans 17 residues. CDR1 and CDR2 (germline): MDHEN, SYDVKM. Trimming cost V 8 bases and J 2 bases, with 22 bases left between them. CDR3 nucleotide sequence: TGTGCCAGCTTGGTCGGGGGCCGCCCGAGGCCCTACAATGAGCAGTTCTTC. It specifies CASLVGGRPRPYNEQFF.

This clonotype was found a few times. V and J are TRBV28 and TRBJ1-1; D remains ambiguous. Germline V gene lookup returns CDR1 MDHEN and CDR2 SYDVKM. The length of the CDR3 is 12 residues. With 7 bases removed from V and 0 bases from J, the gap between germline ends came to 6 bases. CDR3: CASNEVNTEAFF. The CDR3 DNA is TGTGCCAGCAATGAAGTGAACACTGAAGCTTTCTTT.

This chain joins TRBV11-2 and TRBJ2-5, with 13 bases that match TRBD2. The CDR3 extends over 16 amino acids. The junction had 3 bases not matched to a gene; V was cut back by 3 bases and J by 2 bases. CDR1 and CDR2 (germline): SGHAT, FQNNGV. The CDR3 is CASSFGLAGAQETQYF. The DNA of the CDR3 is TGTGCCAGCAGCTTCGGACTAGCGGGGGCGCAAGAGACCCAGTACTTC.

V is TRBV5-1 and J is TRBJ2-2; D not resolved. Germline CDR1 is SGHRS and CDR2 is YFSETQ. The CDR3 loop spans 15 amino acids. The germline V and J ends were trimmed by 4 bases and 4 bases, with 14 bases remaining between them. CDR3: CASSPPVRSTGELFF. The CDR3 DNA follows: TGCGCCAGCAGCCCACCGGTCCGCTCCACCGGGGAGCTGTTTTTT.

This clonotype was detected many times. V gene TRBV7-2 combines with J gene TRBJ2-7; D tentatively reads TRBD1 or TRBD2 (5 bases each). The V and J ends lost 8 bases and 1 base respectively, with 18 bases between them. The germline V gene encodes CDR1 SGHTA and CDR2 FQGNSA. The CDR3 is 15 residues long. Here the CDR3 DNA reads TGTGCCAGCCGCCACGTGGGGGTTAATTCCTACGAGCAGTACTTC. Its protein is CASRHVGVNSYEQYF.

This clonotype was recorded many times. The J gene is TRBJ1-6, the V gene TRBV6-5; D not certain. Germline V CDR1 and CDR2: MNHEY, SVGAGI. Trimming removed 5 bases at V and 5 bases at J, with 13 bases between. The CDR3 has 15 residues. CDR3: CASSRHGNNNSPLHF. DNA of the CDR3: TGTGCCAGCAGTCGACACGGCAACAATAATTCACCCCTCCACTTT.

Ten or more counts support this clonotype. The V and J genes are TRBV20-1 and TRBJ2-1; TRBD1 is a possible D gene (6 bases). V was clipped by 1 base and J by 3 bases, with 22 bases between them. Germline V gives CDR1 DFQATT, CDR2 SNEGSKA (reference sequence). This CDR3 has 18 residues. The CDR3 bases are TGCAGTGCTAGAGCCCCCACCAGGGGCCGACCTATCTACAATGAGCAGTTCTTC. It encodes CSARAPTRGRPIYNEQFF.

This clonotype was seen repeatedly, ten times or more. The CDR3 DNA reads TGTGCCACCAGCAGAGAGAGTATAACCAACTCCAACTCTGGGGCCAACGTCCTGACTTTC. As protein: CATSRESITNSNSGANVLTF. The rearrangement links TRBV15 to TRBJ2-6, with D unclear. The CDR3 has 20 residues. Germline V lookup: CDR1 LNHNV, CDR2 YYDKDF (reference sequence). The V end was cut by 0 bases, the J end by 0 bases, with 18 bases between.